This T cell receptor (beta chain) stems from a study of cytomegalovirus exposure and HLA in healthy donors. The CDR3 extends over 13 amino acids. Germline assignment: CDR1 MNHEY and CDR2 SMNVEV (reference sequence). With 3 bases removed from V and 7 bases from J, the gap between germline ends came to 7 bases. Primers included in the PCR were 60 Vbeta and 13 Jbeta primers. Sequenced by immunoSEQ multiplex PCR; TCRdb stores in-frame clones only, minus some. The sample consists of approximately 130,000 clones, 75% to 90% of them appearing once. This clonotype was obtained from a woman in her forties in good health and CMV-seropositive. The specimen sequenced was PBMCs. J is TRBJ1-6 and V is TRBV27; no firm D call. CDR3 bases: TGTGCCAGCAGTTTCGGTTCAAATTCACCCCTCCACTTT. This gives the protein CASSFGSNSPLHF.